This T cell receptor (beta chain) was documented in a study of cytomegalovirus exposure and HLA in healthy donors. Study at large: One earlier analysis, a look at about 179 million T cells, found around 110 million unique TCR beta sequences. Study conclusions and caveats: A later analysis associated around 17,000 TCR beta sequences with HLA alleles at a 0.05 false discovery rate. TCR beta chain V- and J-gene trimming was linked, in a later analysis, to a missense variant in DCLRE1C. Cytomegalovirus association was listed for about 170 TCR beta chains.

V lost 6 bases, J lost 5 bases, and 0 bases stayed unmatched. Germline values: CDR1 MDHEN, CDR2 SYDVKM. The CDR3 runs to 13 residues. A remark on this clone: Its antigen remains unknown.

The primer mix had 60 Vbeta and 13 Jbeta primers. Here immunoSEQ multiplex PCR was the method, and the copy in TCRdb shows in-frame clones only, minus some. Of 140,000 to 150,000 clones listed, approximately 72% were seen once; the top ten hold 2% to 2.5%. Sequenced sample: PBMCs. The rearrangement joins TRBV28 to TRBJ1-4; 10 positions match TRBD1. This receptor was taken from a man aged 40-55 years in good health and CMV-seronegative. The CDR3 DNA reads as TGTGCCAGCAGGGACAGGGGGAATGAAAAACTGTTTTTT. Protein: CASRDRGNEKLFF.